The rows below give T cell receptor beta chains drawn from one sample of a study of T cells in localized non-small cell lung cancer. Produced via immunoSEQ multiplex PCR; TCRdb's table is partial and in-frame only. The sample consists of around 7,500 clones, under 95% of them appearing once. This specimen consisted of peripheral blood, obtained before any cancer treatment. The receptor set was obtained from a woman between 35 and 75 years old with stage I lung adenocarcinoma. The CDR3 runs from the conserved cysteine through the conserved F or W. D genes are given only for firm matches. Rows may omit the clone size; those that give it use once, few, many or a size class.

D	size	V	J	CDR3	DNA
NA	NA	TRBV11-3	TRBJ2-1	CASSLGVGRDNEQFF	TGTGCCAGCAGCTTAGGTGTAGGTAGGGACAATGAGCAGTTCTTC
TRBD2	NA	TRBV7-9	TRBJ2-2	CASEEPGLAEYTGELFF	TGTGCCAGTGAAGAACCGGGACTAGCAGAATACACCGGGGAGCTGTTTTTT
NA	NA	TRBV7-2	TRBJ2-7	CASSRTVGVGLSYEQYF	TGTGCCAGCAGCCGAACCGTGGGAGTGGGACTCTCCTACGAGCAGTACTTC
NA	NA	TRBV7-8	TRBJ1-5	CASSLGQGSQPQHF	TGTGCCAGCAGCTTAGGGCAGGGAAGTCAGCCCCAGCATTTT
NA	NA	TRBV5-5	TRBJ1-3	CASFGGRSGNTIYF	TGTGCCAGCTTCGGCGGGCGTTCTGGAAACACCATATATTTT
NA	NA	TRBV27	TRBJ2-7	CAVGSYEQYF	TGTGCCGTCGGCTCCTACGAGCAGTACTTC
NA	NA	TRBV10-3	TRBJ2-1	CAISDTRTHEQFF	TGTGCCATCAGTGACACTAGGACCCATGAGCAGTTCTTC
TRBD2	NA	TRBV7-6	TRBJ2-1	CASSLGGRPSGTDEQFF	TGTGCCAGCAGCTTAGGAGGGCGGCCTAGCGGGACCGATGAGCAGTTCTTC
TRBD1	NA	TRBV18	TRBJ1-6	CASSAGQGADSPLHF	TGTGCCAGCTCAGCGGGACAGGGGGCTGATTCACCCCTCCACTTT
TRBD1	NA	TRBV30	TRBJ1-5	CAWSVSGQGATPQHF	TGTGCCTGGAGTGTAAGTGGACAGGGGGCGACGCCCCAGCATTTT
NA	NA	TRBV9	TRBJ1-5	CASSVSGDSQPQHF	TGTGCCAGCAGCGTTTCCGGGGATAGTCAGCCCCAGCATTTT
NA	NA	TRBV5-4	TRBJ1-1	CASSLNPTLNTEAFF	TGTGCCAGCAGCTTGAATCCTACTCTGAACACTGAAGCTTTCTTT
TRBD1	NA	TRBV5-5	TRBJ1-2	CASSRGTGEYGYTF	TGTGCCAGCAGCCGGGGGACAGGGGAATATGGCTACACCTTC
NA	NA	TRBV5-1	TRBJ2-3	CASSLGGALLDTQYF	TGCGCCAGCAGCTTGGGAGGAGCCCTGTTGGATACGCAGTATTTT
TRBD1	NA	TRBV6-5	TRBJ2-7	CASRADRGPPYEQYF	TGTGCCAGCAGAGCCGACAGGGGGCCCCCCTACGAGCAGTACTTC
NA	once	TRBV4-1	TRBJ2-7	CASSQPGLSHEQYF	TGCGCCAGCAGCCAACCGGGACTCTCCCACGAGCAGTACTTC
NA	few	TRBV6-6	TRBJ1-3	CASSPGHTTSGNTIYF	TGTGCCAGCAGCCCGGGACACACGACCTCTGGAAACACCATATATTTT
TRBD1	once	TRBV6-6	TRBJ1-5	CASSYRTGINQPQHF	TGTGCCAGCAGTTACAGGACAGGGATCAATCAGCCCCAGCATTTT
NA	NA	TRBV5-1	TRBJ1-2	CASSLWDNVFTGYTF	TGCGCCAGCAGCTTGTGGGACAACGTTTTCACTGGCTACACCTTC
TRBD2	NA	TRBV5-6	TRBJ2-5	CASSWGLAGGIETQYF	TGTGCCAGCAGCTGGGGACTAGCGGGGGGAATAGAGACCCAGTACTTC
TRBD1	NA	TRBV5-1	TRBJ1-1	CASSLLGTELNTEAFF	TGCGCCAGCAGCTTGCTAGGGACAGAATTGAACACTGAAGCTTTCTTT
TRBD1	NA	TRBV25-1	TRBJ1-2	CASSEQGAGGYTF	TGTGCCAGCAGTGAACAGGGGGCAGGCGGCTACACCTTC
TRBD1	NA	TRBV4-1	TRBJ1-2	CASSQGGDRGLRGYTF	TGCGCCAGCAGCCAAGGAGGCGACAGGGGGCTAAGGGGCTACACCTTC